These T cell receptor beta chains were read from a single sample in a study of blood T cell repertoires in COVID-19. Measured with immunoSEQ multiplex PCR; TCRdb has only the in-frame clones, and not every one. The sample includes approximately 330,000 clones, approximately 83% of them seen just once. The sequenced sample consisted of PBMCs or T cells enriched from blood (not recorded which). These receptors all stem from a woman aged 40 to 55 with acute COVID-19. CDR3s include the opening cysteine and the closing phenylalanine or tryptophan. A D gene is named only where the DNA matches it firmly. Clone size, where shown, is once, few, many, or a class for clones that have expanded.

J gene: TRBJ1-4; V gene: TRBV5-1; clone size: -; D gene: TRBD1; CDR3 protein: CASSLGQGATNEKLFF; CDR3 DNA: TGCGCCAGCAGCTTAGGACAGGGGGCAACTAATGAAAAACTGTTTTTT
J gene: TRBJ1-1; V gene: TRBV21-1; clone size: -; D gene: -; CDR3 protein: CASSRKGRHRQNTEAFF; CDR3 DNA: TGTGCCAGCAGCAGGAAGGGCCGGCACAGGCAGAACACTGAAGCTTTCTTT
J gene: TRBJ1-1; V gene: TRBV12-3/TRBV12-4; clone size: -; D gene: -; CDR3 protein: CASSPLMNTEAFF; CDR3 DNA: TGTGCCAGCAGCCCTTTAATGAACACTGAAGCTTTCTTT
J gene: TRBJ1-2; V gene: TRBV29-1; clone size: -; D gene: TRBD1; CDR3 protein: CSVYVQEGQGTKNYGYTF; CDR3 DNA: TGCAGCGTTTATGTTCAGGAGGGACAGGGGACGAAGAACTATGGCTACACCTTC
J gene: TRBJ2-7; V gene: TRBV6-2/TRBV6-3; clone size: -; D gene: TRBD1; CDR3 protein: CASSYSWTGTYEQYF; CDR3 DNA: TGTGCCAGCAGTTACTCGTGGACAGGGACCTACGAGCAGTACTTC
J gene: TRBJ2-5; V gene: TRBV7-2; clone size: -; D gene: -; CDR3 protein: CASSQGPRNPPETQYF; CDR3 DNA: TGTGCCAGCAGCCAGGGGCCCCGAAACCCCCCAGAGACCCAGTACTTC
J gene: TRBJ1-2; V gene: TRBV3-1/TRBV3-2; clone size: -; D gene: TRBD1; CDR3 protein: CASRDRGPGYTF; CDR3 DNA: TGTGCCAGCAGGGACAGGGGGCCTGGCTACACCTTC
J gene: TRBJ1-6; V gene: TRBV27; clone size: -; D gene: -; CDR3 protein: CASSGRRRQDSPLHF; CDR3 DNA: TGTGCCAGCAGTGGTCGCCGAAGACAGGATTCACCCCTCCACTTT
J gene: TRBJ2-6; V gene: TRBV6-2/TRBV6-3; clone size: -; D gene: -; CDR3 protein: CASSRSSGANVLTF; CDR3 DNA: TGTGCCAGCAGTCGGAGCTCTGGGGCCAACGTCCTGACTTTC
J gene: TRBJ2-5; V gene: TRBV2; clone size: -; D gene: TRBD2; CDR3 protein: CASIWLAAPQETQYF; CDR3 DNA: TGTGCCAGCATCTGGCTAGCGGCCCCCCAAGAGACCCAGTACTTC
J gene: TRBJ2-1; V gene: TRBV12-3/TRBV12-4; clone size: -; D gene: TRBD1; CDR3 protein: CASLLPGQVRQFF; CDR3 DNA: TGTGCCAGCCTACTCCCGGGACAGGTTCGGCAGTTCTTC
J gene: TRBJ1-5; V gene: TRBV4-2; clone size: -; D gene: -; CDR3 protein: CASSQEPANSNQPQHF; CDR3 DNA: TGTGCCAGCAGCCAAGAACCAGCGAATAGCAATCAGCCCCAGCATTTT
J gene: TRBJ2-5; V gene: TRBV3-1/TRBV3-2; clone size: -; D gene: TRBD1; CDR3 protein: CASSQVQGAGETQYF; CDR3 DNA: TGTGCCAGCAGCCAAGTGCAGGGGGCAGGAGAGACCCAGTACTTC
J gene: TRBJ2-5; V gene: TRBV7-3; clone size: -; D gene: -; CDR3 protein: CASSLTAGMETQYF; CDR3 DNA: TGTGCCAGCAGCTTAACGGCAGGGATGGAGACCCAGTACTTC
J gene: TRBJ2-1; V gene: TRBV4-3; clone size: -; D gene: TRBD2; CDR3 protein: CASSQEFSGGYNEQFF; CDR3 DNA: TGCGCCAGCAGCCAAGAGTTTAGCGGGGGCTACAATGAGCAGTTCTTC
J gene: TRBJ2-2; V gene: TRBV11-2; clone size: -; D gene: TRBD2; CDR3 protein: CASTPTSGQTGELFF; CDR3 DNA: TGTGCCAGCACCCCGACTAGCGGGCAGACCGGGGAGCTGTTTTTT
J gene: TRBJ2-1; V gene: TRBV29-1; clone size: -; D gene: -; CDR3 protein: CSVTVYNEQFF; CDR3 DNA: TGCAGCGTTACAGTCTACAATGAGCAGTTCTTC
J gene: TRBJ2-7; V gene: TRBV11-2; clone size: once; D gene: TRBD2; CDR3 protein: CASSFLAGGPGEQYF; CDR3 DNA: TGTGCCAGCAGCTTCCTAGCGGGGGGGCCGGGTGAGCAGTACTTC
J gene: TRBJ2-3; V gene: TRBV27; clone size: -; D gene: TRBD1; CDR3 protein: CASSWGQGDTDTQYF; CDR3 DNA: TGTGCCAGCAGTTGGGGACAGGGTGACACAGATACGCAGTATTTT
J gene: TRBJ1-1; V gene: TRBV5-1; clone size: -; D gene: -; CDR3 protein: CASRGRTMNTEAFF; CDR3 DNA: TGCGCCAGCAGGGGGCGGACAATGAACACTGAAGCTTTCTTT
J gene: TRBJ1-2; V gene: TRBV28; clone size: -; D gene: TRBD1; CDR3 protein: CASRDSLNYGYTF; CDR3 DNA: TGTGCCAGTAGGGACAGCCTTAACTATGGCTACACCTTC
J gene: TRBJ1-1; V gene: TRBV6-5; clone size: once; D gene: TRBD1; CDR3 protein: CASSDRVGLSEAFF; CDR3 DNA: TGTGCCAGCAGCGACAGGGTAGGATTGTCTGAAGCTTTCTTT
J gene: TRBJ1-1; V gene: TRBV2; clone size: -; D gene: -; CDR3 protein: CASSEPRMNTEAFF; CDR3 DNA: TGTGCCAGCAGTGAACCTAGAATGAACACTGAAGCTTTCTTT
J gene: TRBJ2-7; V gene: TRBV7-3; clone size: -; D gene: TRBD1; CDR3 protein: CASSTGTVPHEQYF; CDR3 DNA: TGTGCCAGCAGCACCGGGACAGTTCCCCACGAGCAGTACTTC
J gene: TRBJ2-6; V gene: TRBV5-4; clone size: -; D gene: -; CDR3 protein: CASSPKQETGANVLTF; CDR3 DNA: TGTGCCAGCAGCCCTAAACAGGAAACTGGGGCCAACGTCCTGACTTTC
J gene: TRBJ2-6; V gene: TRBV19; clone size: -; D gene: -; CDR3 protein: CASSKQGTGANVLTF; CDR3 DNA: TGTGCCAGTAGTAAACAGGGAACCGGGGCCAACGTCCTGACTTTC
J gene: TRBJ1-1; V gene: TRBV15; clone size: -; D gene: -; CDR3 protein: CATSPRVNTEAFF; CDR3 DNA: TGTGCCACCAGCCCCCGGGTGAACACTGAAGCTTTCTTT
J gene: TRBJ2-5; V gene: TRBV28; clone size: -; D gene: -; CDR3 protein: CASSLPRGYQETQYF; CDR3 DNA: TGTGCCAGCAGTCTCCCACGGGGGTACCAAGAGACCCAGTACTTC
J gene: TRBJ2-2; V gene: TRBV3-1/TRBV3-2; clone size: -; D gene: TRBD1; CDR3 protein: CASSQAGTGAPTGELFF; CDR3 DNA: TGTGCCAGCAGCCAAGCGGGGACAGGGGCCCCCACCGGGGAGCTGTTTTTT
J gene: TRBJ2-2; V gene: TRBV7-2; clone size: few; D gene: TRBD2; CDR3 protein: CASSPSGGATGELFF; CDR3 DNA: TGTGCCAGCAGCCCGAGCGGGGGGGCCACCGGGGAGCTGTTTTTT
J gene: TRBJ1-5; V gene: TRBV19; clone size: -; D gene: -; CDR3 protein: CASSPAPYRGQPQHF; CDR3 DNA: TGTGCCAGTAGTCCCGCTCCCTACCGGGGTCAGCCCCAGCATTTT
J gene: TRBJ1-2; V gene: TRBV28; clone size: -; D gene: -; CDR3 protein: CASSLAAPYYGYTF; CDR3 DNA: TGTGCCAGCAGTTTGGCGGCCCCCTACTATGGCTACACCTTC
J gene: TRBJ1-2; V gene: TRBV5-4; clone size: -; D gene: TRBD1; CDR3 protein: CASSLSRDRDGYTF; CDR3 DNA: TGTGCCAGCAGCTTATCCCGGGACAGGGATGGCTACACCTTC
J gene: TRBJ1-1; V gene: TRBV18; clone size: -; D gene: TRBD1; CDR3 protein: CASSLRTGGARMNTEAFF; CDR3 DNA: TGTGCCAGCTCACTCCGGACAGGGGGCGCGAGGATGAACACTGAAGCTTTCTTT
J gene: TRBJ1-5; V gene: TRBV4-3; clone size: -; D gene: TRBD1; CDR3 protein: CASSQDHTGGQPQHF; CDR3 DNA: TGCGCCAGCAGCCAAGATCACACAGGGGGTCAGCCCCAGCATTTT
J gene: TRBJ1-1; V gene: TRBV25-1; clone size: -; D gene: -; CDR3 protein: CASSGENTEAFF; CDR3 DNA: TGTGCCAGCAGTGGAGAGAACACTGAAGCTTTCTTT
J gene: TRBJ2-3; V gene: TRBV10-3; clone size: -; D gene: -; CDR3 protein: CATGEGLPPDTQYF; CDR3 DNA: TGTGCCACAGGAGAGGGACTCCCCCCGGATACGCAGTATTTT
J gene: TRBJ2-7; V gene: TRBV10-2; clone size: -; D gene: TRBD1; CDR3 protein: CASSEIPGTGAYEQYF; CDR3 DNA: TGCGCCAGCAGTGAGATCCCCGGGACAGGGGCATACGAGCAGTACTTC
J gene: TRBJ1-4; V gene: TRBV14; clone size: once; D gene: -; CDR3 protein: CASSQDTVSNEKLFF; CDR3 DNA: TGTGCCAGCAGCCAAGATACGGTTTCGAATGAAAAACTGTTTTTT
J gene: TRBJ2-7; V gene: TRBV24-1; clone size: -; D gene: -; CDR3 protein: CATGARLITYEQYF; CDR3 DNA: TGTGCCACCGGGGCCAGGTTGATCACCTACGAGCAGTACTTC
J gene: TRBJ2-6; V gene: TRBV6-2/TRBV6-3; clone size: -; D gene: -; CDR3 protein: CASSDPTRGSTSGANVLTF; CDR3 DNA: TGTGCCAGCAGTGACCCGACTAGAGGTAGCACCTCTGGGGCCAACGTCCTGACTTTC
J gene: TRBJ2-7; V gene: TRBV7-2; clone size: -; D gene: -; CDR3 protein: CASSLGLVGPYEQYF; CDR3 DNA: TGTGCCAGCAGCTTAGGGCTAGTGGGGCCCTACGAGCAGTACTTC
J gene: TRBJ1-3; V gene: TRBV12-3/TRBV12-4; clone size: -; D gene: -; CDR3 protein: CASSTGTGNTIYF; CDR3 DNA: TGTGCCAGCAGTACAGGGACTGGAAACACCATATATTTT
J gene: TRBJ1-2; V gene: TRBV10-3; clone size: few; D gene: TRBD1; CDR3 protein: CAISPGTGNHGYTF; CDR3 DNA: TGTGCCATCAGTCCCGGGACAGGGAATCATGGCTACACCTTC
J gene: TRBJ1-6; V gene: TRBV7-9; clone size: -; D gene: -; CDR3 protein: CASSFGGVNSPLHF; CDR3 DNA: TGTGCCAGCAGCTTCGGGGGTGTTAATTCACCCCTCCACTTT
J gene: TRBJ1-1; V gene: TRBV3-1/TRBV3-2; clone size: -; D gene: TRBD1; CDR3 protein: CASSPGQGISGVNTEAFF; CDR3 DNA: TGTGCCAGCAGCCCCGGACAGGGGATTTCGGGAGTGAACACTGAAGCTTTCTTT
J gene: TRBJ1-1; V gene: TRBV19; clone size: -; D gene: -; CDR3 protein: CASQQGPGEAFF; CDR3 DNA: TGTGCCAGTCAACAGGGACCGGGGGAAGCTTTCTTT
J gene: TRBJ1-2; V gene: TRBV2; clone size: -; D gene: -; CDR3 protein: CASSPQGGYGYTF; CDR3 DNA: TGTGCCAGCAGTCCCCAGGGAGGCTATGGCTACACCTTC